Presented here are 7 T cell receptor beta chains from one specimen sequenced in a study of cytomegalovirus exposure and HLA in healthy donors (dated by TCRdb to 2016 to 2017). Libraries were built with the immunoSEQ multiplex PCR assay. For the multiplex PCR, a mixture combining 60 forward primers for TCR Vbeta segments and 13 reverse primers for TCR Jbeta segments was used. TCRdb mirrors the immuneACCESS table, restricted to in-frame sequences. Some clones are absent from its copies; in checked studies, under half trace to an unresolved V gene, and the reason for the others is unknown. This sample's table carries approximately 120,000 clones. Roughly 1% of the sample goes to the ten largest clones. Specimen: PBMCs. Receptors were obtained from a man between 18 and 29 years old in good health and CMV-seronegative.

As DNA, the CDR3 is TGCGCCAGCAGCCAAGTTCTTCCAGGGGGCATGTCACCCCTCCACTTT. This encodes CASSQVLPGGMSPLHF. This sequence joins TRBV4-1 and TRBJ1-6, with TRBD1 matching 8 bases. The germline CDR1 and CDR2 sequences are MGHRA and YSYEKL. This CDR3 region has 16 residues. The V segment lost 1 base and the J segment 10 bases; nucleotides outside the gene matches: 9.

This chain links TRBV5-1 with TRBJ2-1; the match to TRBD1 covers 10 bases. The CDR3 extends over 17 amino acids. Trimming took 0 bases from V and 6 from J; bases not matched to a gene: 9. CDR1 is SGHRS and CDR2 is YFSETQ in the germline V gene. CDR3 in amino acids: CASSLDPLGQGSNEQFF. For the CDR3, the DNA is TGCGCCAGCAGCTTGGACCCTTTGGGACAGGGGAGCAATGAGCAGTTCTTC.

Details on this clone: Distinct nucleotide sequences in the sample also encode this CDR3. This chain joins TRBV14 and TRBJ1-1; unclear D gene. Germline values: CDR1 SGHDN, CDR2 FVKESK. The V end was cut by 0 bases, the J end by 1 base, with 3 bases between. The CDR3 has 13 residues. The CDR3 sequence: CASSQDRNTEAFF. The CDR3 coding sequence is TGTGCCAGCAGCCAAGACAGGAACACTGAAGCTTTCTTT.

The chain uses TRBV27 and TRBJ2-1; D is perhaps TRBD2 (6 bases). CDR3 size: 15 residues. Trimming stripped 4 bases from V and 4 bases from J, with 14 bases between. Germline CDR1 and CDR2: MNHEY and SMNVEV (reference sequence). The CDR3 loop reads CASSWGGDLYNEQFF. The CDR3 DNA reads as TGTGCCAGCAGTTGGGGCGGGGACCTGTACAATGAGCAGTTCTTC.

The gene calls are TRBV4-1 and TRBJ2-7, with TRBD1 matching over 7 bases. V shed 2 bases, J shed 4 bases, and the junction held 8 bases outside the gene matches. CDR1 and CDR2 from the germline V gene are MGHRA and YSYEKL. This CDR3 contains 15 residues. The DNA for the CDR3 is TGCGCCAGCAGCCAACAAGGGGGCGGCTCGTACGAGCAGTACTTC. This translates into CASSQQGGGSYEQYF.

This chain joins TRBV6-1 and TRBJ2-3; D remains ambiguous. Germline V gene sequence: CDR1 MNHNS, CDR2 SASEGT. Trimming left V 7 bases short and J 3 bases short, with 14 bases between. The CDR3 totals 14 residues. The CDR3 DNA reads TGTGCCAGCATGTCTACGTTTGTAACAGATACGCAGTATTTT. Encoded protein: CASMSTFVTDTQYF.

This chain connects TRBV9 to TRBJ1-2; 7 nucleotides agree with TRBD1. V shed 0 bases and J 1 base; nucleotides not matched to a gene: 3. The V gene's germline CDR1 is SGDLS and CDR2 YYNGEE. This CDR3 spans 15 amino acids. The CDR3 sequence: CASSVARGLNYGYTF. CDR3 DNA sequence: TGTGCCAGCAGCGTAGCAAGGGGGCTTAACTATGGCTACACCTTC.